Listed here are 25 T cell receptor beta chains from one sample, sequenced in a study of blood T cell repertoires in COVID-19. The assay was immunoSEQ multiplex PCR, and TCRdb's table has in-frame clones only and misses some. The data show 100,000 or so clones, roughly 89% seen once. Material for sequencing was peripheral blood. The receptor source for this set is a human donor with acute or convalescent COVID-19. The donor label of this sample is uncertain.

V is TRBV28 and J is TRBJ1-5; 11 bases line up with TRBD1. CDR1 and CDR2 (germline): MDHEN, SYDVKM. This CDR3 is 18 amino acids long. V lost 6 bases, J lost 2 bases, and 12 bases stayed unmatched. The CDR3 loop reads CASSRGDRGIPGNQPQHF. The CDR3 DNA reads TGTGCCAGCAGCCGAGGGGACAGGGGGATTCCGGGCAATCAGCCCCAGCATTTT.

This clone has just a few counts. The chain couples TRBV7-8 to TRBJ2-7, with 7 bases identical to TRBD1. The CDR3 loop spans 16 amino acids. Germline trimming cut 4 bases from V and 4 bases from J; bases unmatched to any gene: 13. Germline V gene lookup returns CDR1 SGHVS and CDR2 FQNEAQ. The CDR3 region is CASSSSSGTALYEQYF. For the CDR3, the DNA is TGTGCCAGCAGCTCTTCCTCCGGGACAGCTTTATACGAGCAGTACTTC.

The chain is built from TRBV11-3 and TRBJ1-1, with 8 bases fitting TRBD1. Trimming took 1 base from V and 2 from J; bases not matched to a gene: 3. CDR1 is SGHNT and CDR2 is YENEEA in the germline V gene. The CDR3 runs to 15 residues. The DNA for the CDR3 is TGTGCCAGCAGCTTAGGAGGGACAGGCAACACTGAAGCTTTCTTT. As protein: CASSLGGTGNTEAFF.

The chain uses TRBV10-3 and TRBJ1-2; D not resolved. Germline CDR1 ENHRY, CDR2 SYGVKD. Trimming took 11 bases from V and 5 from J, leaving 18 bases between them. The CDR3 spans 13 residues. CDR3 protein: CAVTPSTVYGYTF. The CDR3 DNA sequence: TGTGCCGTGACTCCTTCGACCGTTTATGGCTACACCTTC.

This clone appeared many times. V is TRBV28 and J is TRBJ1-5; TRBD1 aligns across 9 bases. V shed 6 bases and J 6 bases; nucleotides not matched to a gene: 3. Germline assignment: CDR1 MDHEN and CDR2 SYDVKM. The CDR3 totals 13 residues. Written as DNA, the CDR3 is TGTGCCAGCAGGGGACAGGGCGGTCAGCCCCAGCATTTT. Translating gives CASRGQGGQPQHF.

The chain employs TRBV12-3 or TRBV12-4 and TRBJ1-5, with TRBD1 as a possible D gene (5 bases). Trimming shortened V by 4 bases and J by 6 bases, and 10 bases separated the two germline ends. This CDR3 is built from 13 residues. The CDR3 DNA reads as TGTGCCAGCAGTTCGGGCAGGGCTCAGCCCCAGCATTTT. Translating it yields CASSSGRAQPQHF.

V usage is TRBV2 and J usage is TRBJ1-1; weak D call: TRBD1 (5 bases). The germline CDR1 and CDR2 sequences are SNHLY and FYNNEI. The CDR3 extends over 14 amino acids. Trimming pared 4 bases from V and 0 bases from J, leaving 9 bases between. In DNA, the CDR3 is TGTGCCAGCAGTGCCTCCAGGGTGAACACTGAAGCTTTCTTT. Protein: CASSASRVNTEAFF.

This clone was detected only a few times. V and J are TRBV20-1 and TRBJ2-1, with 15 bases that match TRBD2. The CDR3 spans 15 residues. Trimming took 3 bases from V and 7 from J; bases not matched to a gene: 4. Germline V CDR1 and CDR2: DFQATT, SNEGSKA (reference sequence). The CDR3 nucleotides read TGCAGTGCTAGTAGGACTAGCGGGAGGGGTAATGAGCAGTTCTTC. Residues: CSASRTSGRGNEQFF.

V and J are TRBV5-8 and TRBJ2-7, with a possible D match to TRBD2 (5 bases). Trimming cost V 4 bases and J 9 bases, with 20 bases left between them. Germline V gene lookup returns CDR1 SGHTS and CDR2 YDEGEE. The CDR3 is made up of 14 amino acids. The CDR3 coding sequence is TGTGCCAGCAGCACGCGATCGACTCCCGGAGGGCAGTACTTC. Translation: CASSTRSTPGGQYF.

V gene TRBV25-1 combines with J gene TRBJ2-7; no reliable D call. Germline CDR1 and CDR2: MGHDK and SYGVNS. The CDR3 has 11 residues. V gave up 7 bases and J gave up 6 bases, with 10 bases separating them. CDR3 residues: CASKVSGEQYF. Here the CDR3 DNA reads TGTGCCAGCAAGGTATCGGGCGAGCAGTACTTC.

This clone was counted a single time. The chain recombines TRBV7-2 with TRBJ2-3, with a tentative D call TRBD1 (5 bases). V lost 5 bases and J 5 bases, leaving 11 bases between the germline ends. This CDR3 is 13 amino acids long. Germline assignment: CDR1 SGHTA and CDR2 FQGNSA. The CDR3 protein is CASSLGQGDTQYF. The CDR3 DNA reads TGTGCCAGCAGCCTCGGTCAGGGAGATACGCAGTATTTT.

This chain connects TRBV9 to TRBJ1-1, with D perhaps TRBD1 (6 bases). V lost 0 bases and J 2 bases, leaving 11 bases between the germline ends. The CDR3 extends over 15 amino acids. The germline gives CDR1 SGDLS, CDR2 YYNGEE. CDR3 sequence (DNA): TGTGCCAGCAGCGTAGGACGGGACACTAACACTGAAGCTTTCTTT. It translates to CASSVGRDTNTEAFF. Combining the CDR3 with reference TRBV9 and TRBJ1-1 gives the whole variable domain DSGVTQTPKHLITATGQRVTLRCSPRSGDLSVYWYQQSLDQGLQFLIQYYNGEERAKGNILERFSAQQFPDLHSELNLSSLELGDSALYFCASSVGRDTNTEAFFGQGTRLTVV.

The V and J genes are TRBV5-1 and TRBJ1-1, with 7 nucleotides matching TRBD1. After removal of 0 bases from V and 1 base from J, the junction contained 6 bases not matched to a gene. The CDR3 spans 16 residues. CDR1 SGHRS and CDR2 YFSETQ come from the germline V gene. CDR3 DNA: TGCGCCAGCAGCTTGGCAGACAGGGCCAAGAACACTGAAGCTTTCTTT. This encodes CASSLADRAKNTEAFF.

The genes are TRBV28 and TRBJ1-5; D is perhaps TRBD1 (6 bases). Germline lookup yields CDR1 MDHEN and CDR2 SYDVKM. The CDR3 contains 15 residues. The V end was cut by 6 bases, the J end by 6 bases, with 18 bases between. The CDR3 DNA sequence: TGTGCCAGCAGGTCCGGCGGCCCCAGGGGTCAGCCCCAGCATTTT. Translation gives CASRSGGPRGQPQHF.

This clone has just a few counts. The CDR3 reads CASSPGVSVGYTF. As DNA, the CDR3 is TGTGCCAGCAGTCCGGGGGTTTCGGTTGGCTACACCTTC. The V gene is TRBV7-2, the J gene TRBJ1-2, with D possibly being TRBD1 (5 bases). The CDR3 runs 13 residues. Trimming took off 6 bases at V and 7 bases at J, with 15 bases between the two ends. CDR1 and CDR2 from the germline V gene are SGHTA and FQGNSA.

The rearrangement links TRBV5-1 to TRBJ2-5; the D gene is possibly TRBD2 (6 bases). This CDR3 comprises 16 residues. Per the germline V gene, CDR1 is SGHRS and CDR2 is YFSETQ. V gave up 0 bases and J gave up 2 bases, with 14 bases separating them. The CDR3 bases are TGCGCCAGCAGCTTGGTGTTGGCGGGACGTCAAGAGACCCAGTACTTC. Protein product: CASSLVLAGRQETQYF.

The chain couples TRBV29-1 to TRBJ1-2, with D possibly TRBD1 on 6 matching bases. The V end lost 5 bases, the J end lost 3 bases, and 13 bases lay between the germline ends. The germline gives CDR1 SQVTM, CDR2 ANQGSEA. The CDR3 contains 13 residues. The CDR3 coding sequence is TGCAGCGTTACGGGACAAGGAGACTATGGCTACACCTTC. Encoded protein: CSVTGQGDYGYTF.

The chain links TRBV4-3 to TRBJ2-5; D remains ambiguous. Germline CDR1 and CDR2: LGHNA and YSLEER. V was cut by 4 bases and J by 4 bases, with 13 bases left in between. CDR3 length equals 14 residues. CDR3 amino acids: CASSLNPGTETQYF. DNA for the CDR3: TGCGCCAGCAGCCTCAACCCGGGTACAGAGACCCAGTACTTC.

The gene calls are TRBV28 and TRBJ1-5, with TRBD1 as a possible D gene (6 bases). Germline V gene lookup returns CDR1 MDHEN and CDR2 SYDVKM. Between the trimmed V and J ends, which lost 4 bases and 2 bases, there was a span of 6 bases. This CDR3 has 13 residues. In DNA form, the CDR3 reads TGTGCCAGCAGTTCAGGGGGCAATCAGCCCCAGCATTTT. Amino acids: CASSSGGNQPQHF.

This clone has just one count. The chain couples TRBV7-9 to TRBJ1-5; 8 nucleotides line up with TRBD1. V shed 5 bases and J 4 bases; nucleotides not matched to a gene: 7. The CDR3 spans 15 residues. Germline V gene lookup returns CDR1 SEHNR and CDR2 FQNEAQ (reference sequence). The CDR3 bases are TGTGCCAGCAGCGCCGGACAGGGCCTTAATCAGCCCCAGCATTTT. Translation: CASSAGQGLNQPQHF.

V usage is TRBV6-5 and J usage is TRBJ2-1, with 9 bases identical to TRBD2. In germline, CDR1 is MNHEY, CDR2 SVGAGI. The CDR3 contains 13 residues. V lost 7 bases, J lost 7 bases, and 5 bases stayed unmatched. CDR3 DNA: TGTGCCAGCAACGTAGCGGGAGCAAATGAGCAGTTCTTC. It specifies CASNVAGANEQFF.

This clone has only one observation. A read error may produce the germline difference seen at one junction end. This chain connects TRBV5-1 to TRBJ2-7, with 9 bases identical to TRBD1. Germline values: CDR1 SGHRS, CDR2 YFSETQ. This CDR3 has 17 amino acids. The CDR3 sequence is CASNLLARGTGSYEQYF. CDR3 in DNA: TGCGCCAGCAACTTGCTTGCTCGCGGGACAGGGAGCTACGAGCAGTACTTC.

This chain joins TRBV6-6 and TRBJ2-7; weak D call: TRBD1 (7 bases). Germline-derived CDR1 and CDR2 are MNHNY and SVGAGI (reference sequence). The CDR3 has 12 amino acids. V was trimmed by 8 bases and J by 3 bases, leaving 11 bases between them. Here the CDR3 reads CASGGTVYEQYF. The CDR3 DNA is TGTGCCAGCGGGGGGACAGTCTACGAGCAGTACTTC.

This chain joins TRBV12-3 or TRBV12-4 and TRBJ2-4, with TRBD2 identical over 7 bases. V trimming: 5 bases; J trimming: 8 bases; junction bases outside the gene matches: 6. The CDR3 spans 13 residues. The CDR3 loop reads CASSKAGSDIQYF. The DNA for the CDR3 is TGTGCCAGCAGTAAAGCGGGATCTGACATTCAGTACTTC.

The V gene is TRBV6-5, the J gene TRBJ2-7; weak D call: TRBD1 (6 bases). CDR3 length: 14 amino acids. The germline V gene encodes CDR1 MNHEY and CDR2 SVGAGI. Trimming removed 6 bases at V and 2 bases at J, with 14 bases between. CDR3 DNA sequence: TGTGCCAGCAGCAAGCGCCGGGACACCTACGAGCAGTACTTC. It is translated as CASSKRRDTYEQYF.